These T cell receptor beta chains were read from a single sample in a study of T-cell memory formation after mild COVID-19. TCRdb re-called the 5' RACE reads with MiXCR, one entry per CDR3 protein. The sample comprises roughly 340,000 distinct CDR3 sequences, 20% to 25% of which are singletons, and 21% rests with the top ten. Sequencing input: PBMCs or a T cell subset sorted from them (not recorded which). These receptors all come from a man between 18 and 29 years old who had mild COVID-19 (a few samples of this study predate the infection). Cell type and time point are not known. CDR3s include the opening cysteine and the closing phenylalanine or tryptophan. A D gene is named only where the DNA matches it firmly. Clone size is stated in some rows and not others, as once, few, many or a class when expanded.

j_gene,abundance,v_gene,d_gene,CDR3nt,CDR3aa
TRBJ1-2,-,TRBV6-6,-,TGTGCCAGCAGTTACCCCCGGGAATCTAACTATGGCTACACCTTC,CASSYPRESNYGYTF
TRBJ2-1,-,TRBV4-3,TRBD1,TGCGCCAGCAGCCAAGTCGGACCCGGGACAGGATCCTTTTCTTCCTACAATGAGCAGTTCTTC,CASSQVGPGTGSFSSYNEQFF
TRBJ2-7,many,TRBV7-7,TRBD1,TGTGCCAGCAGTCAGACAGGGGGCGCGACCAGCGAGCAGTACTTC,CASSQTGGATSEQYF
TRBJ2-7,few,TRBV12-3/TRBV12-4,TRBD1,TGTGCCAGCAGTTTAGAGGGGGCGGCCTACGAGCAGTACTTC,CASSLEGAAYEQYF
TRBJ2-2,many,TRBV20-1,-,TGCAGTGTCGCTAGCCCCACCGGGGAGCTGTTTTTT,CSVASPTGELFF
TRBJ2-1,-,TRBV20-1,-,TGCAGTGCTAGAGAACTAGGCGGCTTCACCCCAACTCGCGCAGACAATGAGCAGTTCTTC,CSARELGGFTPTRADNEQFF
TRBJ1-2,few,TRBV12-3/TRBV12-4,TRBD1,TGTGCCAGCAGGGATCGGACAGGGGAATATGGCTACACCTTC,CASRDRTGEYGYTF
TRBJ2-2,-,TRBV5-4,-,TGTGCCAGCAGTTTCGGACTGGGGTTCAACACCGGGGAGCTGTTTTTT,CASSFGLGFNTGELFF
TRBJ1-5,-,TRBV27,TRBD1,TGTGCCAGCAGTTTCCAGACAGGGGGCAATCAGCCCCAGCATTTT,CASSFQTGGNQPQHF
TRBJ2-5,-,TRBV7-6,TRBD2,TGTGCCAGCAGGTTACCTGGGGGAGGGGAGACCCAGTACTTC,CASRLPGGGETQYF
TRBJ2-5,few,TRBV5-1,TRBD2,TGCGCCAGCAGCCTGGGGACTAGCGGGGGAGAAGAGACCCAGTACTTC,CASSLGTSGGEETQYF
TRBJ1-1,-,TRBV4-1,TRBD1,TGCGCCAGCAGCCACCACAGGGGGCAGGACACTGAAGCTTTCTTT,CASSHHRGQDTEAFF
TRBJ1-5,many,TRBV6-2/TRBV6-3,-,TGTGCCAGCACCTACAACAGCGATAGCAATCAGCCCCAGCATTTT,CASTYNSDSNQPQHF
TRBJ2-3,-,TRBV11-2,-,TGTGCCACCTTAACCCGGTCGGGAGATACGCAGTATTTT,CATLTRSGDTQYF
TRBJ1-6,few,TRBV4-2,-,TGTGCCAGCAGCCAAGTCCGGGGGACTAACTCCTATAATTCACCCCTCCACTTT,CASSQVRGTNSYNSPLHF
TRBJ1-5,-,TRBV7-9,-,TGTGCCAGTTCTATAGAACGGGGGAAGGGCAATCAGCCCCAGCATTTT,CASSIERGKGNQPQHF
TRBJ2-5,-,TRBV5-1,TRBD2,TGCGCCAGCAGCTTTCACGGGGGGGCCGAGGAGACCCAGTACTTC,CASSFHGGAEETQYF
TRBJ2-5,-,TRBV4-3,-,TGCGCCAGCAGCCGGCGAGCAGGAACTCAAGAGACCCAGTACTTC,CASSRRAGTQETQYF
TRBJ2-3,few,TRBV6-4,TRBD1,TGTGCCAGCAGCGAGACAGGGGGCGCGGATACGCAGTATTTT,CASSETGGADTQYF
TRBJ2-3,-,TRBV6-1,-,TGTGCCAGCAACTTTAGACGCACAGATACGCAGTATTTT,CASNFRRTDTQYF
TRBJ2-3,few,TRBV3-1,-,TGTGCCAGCAGCCTCCGGACCGACGCTTTCGGAGATACGCAGTATTTT,CASSLRTDAFGDTQYF
TRBJ1-5,-,TRBV24-1,-,TGTGCCACCAGTGAGGCGGGGGATCAGCCCCAGCATTTT,CATSEAGDQPQHF
TRBJ2-3,many,TRBV4-3,TRBD2,TGCGCCAGCAGCCCCGAACTAGCGGGGGGGCCAGATACGCAGTATTTT,CASSPELAGGPDTQYF
TRBJ1-6,once,TRBV7-9,TRBD1,TGTGCCAGCAGCCCGGAGGCAGGGGGTTCACCCCTCCACTTT,CASSPEAGGSPLHF
TRBJ1-2,few,TRBV29-1,-,TGCAGCGTAAAGGAGGGTAACTATGGCTACACCTTC,CSVKEGNYGYTF
TRBJ2-1,-,TRBV5-1,TRBD2,TGCGCCAGCAGCAGACTAGCATGTAATGAGCAGTTCTTC,CASSRLACNEQFF
TRBJ1-1,few,TRBV20-1,-,TGCAGTGCTAGAGATCGGGAGACGAACACTGAAGCTTTCTTT,CSARDRETNTEAFF
TRBJ2-6,many,TRBV5-5,-,TGTGCCAGCAGCCATGCCCGACTGGCAGAGGCCAACGTCCTGACTTTC,CASSHARLAEANVLTF
TRBJ1-5,-,TRBV27,-,TGTGCCAGCAGTTTCGGCCGACATCAGCCCCAGCATTTT,CASSFGRHQPQHF
TRBJ2-2,few,TRBV10-3,TRBD2,TGTGCCATCAGTGAGGCGACGGGACTAGCGAATACCGGGGAGCTGTTTTTT,CAISEATGLANTGELFF
TRBJ1-6,-,TRBV4-1,TRBD1,TGCGCCAGCAGCCAAGATTCGACAGGGGGATCACCCCTCCACTTT,CASSQDSTGGSPLHF
TRBJ1-2,-,TRBV11-2,TRBD1,TGTGCCAGCAGCCGATCGACAGGGGACTATGGCTACACCTTC,CASSRSTGDYGYTF
TRBJ2-3,-,TRBV20-1,TRBD1,TGCAGTGCTCAGGGGGCGGTTACTAGCACAGATACGCAGTATTTT,CSAQGAVTSTDTQYF
TRBJ2-1,-,TRBV12-3/TRBV12-4,-,TGTGCCAGCAGCCCCTCGGGGTCCCAAACCCAGCAGTTCTTC,CASSPSGSQTQQFF
TRBJ2-3,few,TRBV6-2/TRBV6-3,TRBD2,TGTGCCAGCAGCGGGGGGTCGAGATCTAGCACAGATACGCAGTATTTT,CASSGGSRSSTDTQYF
TRBJ2-2,few,TRBV4-3,TRBD1,TGCGCCAGCAGCCAAGACAGGGGGTACGGGGAGCTGTTTTTT,CASSQDRGYGELFF
TRBJ2-1,-,TRBV18,TRBD1,TGTGCCAGCTCACCATACCAGGGGGCAAGAAATGAGCAGTTCTTC,CASSPYQGARNEQFF
TRBJ1-5,-,TRBV7-6,-,TGTGCCAGCAGCTCCGGGACGCCGGACCAGCCCAAGCATTTT,CASSSGTPDQPKHF
TRBJ1-2,few,TRBV4-1,-,TGCGCCAGCAGCCAAGATCCCAGGGCTAACTATGGCTACACCTTC,CASSQDPRANYGYTF
TRBJ2-7,-,TRBV29-1,-,TGCAGCGTTGACGGTGGGGTGCGATACGAGCAGTACTTC,CSVDGGVRYEQYF
TRBJ2-7,many,TRBV9,TRBD1,TGTGCCAGCAGCCGGGACAGCTCCTACGAGCAGTACTTC,CASSRDSSYEQYF
TRBJ1-6,-,TRBV10-3,-,TGTGCCATCAGTGGGACAGAGAATTCACCCCTCCACTTT,CAISGTENSPLHF
TRBJ1-1,few,TRBV29-1,TRBD1,TGCAGCGCCGGCACAGGGGGCACTGAAGCTTTCTTT,CSAGTGGTEAFF
TRBJ1-1,few,TRBV7-9,-,TGTGCCAGCAGTTGGACAGAGATGGACACTGAAGCTTTCTTT,CASSWTEMDTEAFF
TRBJ2-4,few,TRBV12-3/TRBV12-4,TRBD1,TGTGCCAGCAGTTTTTTAAGACAGGGGGACATTCAGTACTTC,CASSFLRQGDIQYF
TRBJ2-5,-,TRBV6-2/TRBV6-3,-,TGTGCCAGCAGTCCCCCGGGACAACAAGAGACCCAGTACTTC,CASSPPGQQETQYF
TRBJ1-5,-,TRBV6-1,TRBD1,TGTGCCAGCAGTGGGGGGCGGGACAGCTACAATCAGCCCCAGCATTTT,CASSGGRDSYNQPQHF
TRBJ2-7,few,TRBV6-2/TRBV6-3,-,TGTGCCAGCAGTACCAGGGGATTAAGCTCCTACGAGCAGTACTTC,CASSTRGLSSYEQYF
TRBJ2-1,-,TRBV7-6,-,TGTGCCAGCAGCTTAGACGCGGTGGGCGTCTACAATGAGCAGTTCTTC,CASSLDAVGVYNEQFF
TRBJ1-5,-,TRBV3-1,-,TGTGCCAGCAGCCAAGAGAGAGCGAATCAGCCCCAGCATTTT,CASSQERANQPQHF
TRBJ2-6,-,TRBV20-1,-,TGCAGTGCTCGAGGACCATCTGGGGCCAACGTCCTGACTTTC,CSARGPSGANVLTF
TRBJ2-5,few,TRBV12-3/TRBV12-4,-,TGTGCCAGCAGTTTACTCGGGGCGGAAGAGACCCAGTACTTC,CASSLLGAEETQYF
TRBJ2-2,few,TRBV10-3,TRBD1,TGTGCCATCAGTACGATCAGGGGGTTGAACACCGGGGAGCTGTTTTTT,CAISTIRGLNTGELFF